This T cell receptor beta chain comes out of a study of blood T cell repertoires in COVID-19. Study details: From T cells, B-cell-depleted T cells, or PBMCs came the material, which was cDNA or gDNA.

Clones were sequenced by immunoSEQ multiplex PCR, and TCRdb holds only the in-frame ones, with some missing. The sample lists about 100,000 clones, approximately 90% occurring once. The V gene lost 1 base and the J gene lost 0 bases, with 7 bases spanning the gap. Germline V CDR1 and CDR2: SEHNR, FQNEAQ (reference sequence). The CDR3 is 15 residues long. The chain combines TRBV7-9 with TRBJ1-3; no clear D gene. This clonotype was obtained from a man in his fifties with acute or convalescent COVID-19. Input material: peripheral blood. CDR3 in DNA: TGTGCCAGCAGCTTAGGGCGGCCCTCTGGAAACACCATATATTTT. Its translation is CASSLGRPSGNTIYF. Full variable domain (missing parts from reference TRBV7-9 and TRBJ1-3): DTGVSQNPRHKITKRGQNVTFRCDPISEHNRLYWYRQTLGQGPEFLTYFQNEAQLEKSRLLSDRFSAERPKGSFSTLEIQRTEQGDSAMYLCASSLGRPSGNTIYFGEGSWLTVV.